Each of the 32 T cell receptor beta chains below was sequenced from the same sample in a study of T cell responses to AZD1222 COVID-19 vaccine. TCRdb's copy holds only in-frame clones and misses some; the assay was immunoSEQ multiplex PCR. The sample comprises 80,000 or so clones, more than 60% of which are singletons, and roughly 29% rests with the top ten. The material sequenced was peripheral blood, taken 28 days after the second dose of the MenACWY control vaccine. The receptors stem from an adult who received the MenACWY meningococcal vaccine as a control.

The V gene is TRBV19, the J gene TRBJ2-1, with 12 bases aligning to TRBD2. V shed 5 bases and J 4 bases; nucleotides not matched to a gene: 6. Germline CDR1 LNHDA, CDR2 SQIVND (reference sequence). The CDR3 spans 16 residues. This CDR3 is CASSALTSGGYNEQFF. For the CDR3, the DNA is TGTGCCAGTAGTGCCTTGACTAGCGGGGGATACAATGAGCAGTTCTTC.

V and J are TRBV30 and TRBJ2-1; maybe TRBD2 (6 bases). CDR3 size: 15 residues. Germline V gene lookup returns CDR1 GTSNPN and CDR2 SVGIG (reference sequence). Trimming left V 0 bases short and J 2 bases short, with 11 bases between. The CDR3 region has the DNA TGTGCCTGGAGTGTACGGGACTCCCCCTACAATGAGCAGTTCTTC. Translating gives CAWSVRDSPYNEQFF.

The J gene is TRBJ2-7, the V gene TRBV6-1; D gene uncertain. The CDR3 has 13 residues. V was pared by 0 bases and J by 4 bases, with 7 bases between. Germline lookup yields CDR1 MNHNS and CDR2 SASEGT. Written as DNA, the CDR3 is TGTGCCAGCAGTGAAGCTCTGAGATACGAGCAGTACTTC. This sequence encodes CASSEALRYEQYF.

The DNA for the CDR3 is TGTGCCAGCAGCTTGGAGCTAGGAAACTATGGCTACACCTTC. Its protein is CASSLELGNYGYTF. The chain carries TRBV5-4 and TRBJ1-2; D not resolved. The germline V gene has CDR1 SGHNT and CDR2 YYREEE (reference sequence). The CDR3 contains 14 residues. V lost 0 bases to trimming and J lost 2 bases, with 8 bases between them. The complete variable domain, with remaining parts taken from reference TRBV5-4 and TRBJ1-2, reads ETGVTQSPTHLIKTRGQQVTLRCSSQSGHNTVSWYQQALGQGPQFIFQYYREEENGRGNFPPRFSGLQFPNYSSELNVNALELDDSALYLCASSLELGNYGYTFGSGTRLTVV.

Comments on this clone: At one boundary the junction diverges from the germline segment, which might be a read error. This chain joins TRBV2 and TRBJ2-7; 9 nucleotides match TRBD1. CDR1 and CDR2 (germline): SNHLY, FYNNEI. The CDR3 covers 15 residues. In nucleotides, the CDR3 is TGTGCCAGCAGTGATCGAGGGACAGGGTCCTATGAGCAGTACTTC. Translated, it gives CASSDRGTGSYEQYF. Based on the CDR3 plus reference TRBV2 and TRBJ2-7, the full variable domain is EPEVTQTPSHQVTQMGQEVILRCVPISNHLYFYWYRQILGQKVEFLVSFYNNEISEKSEIFDDQFSVERPDGSNFTLKIRSTKLEDSAMYFCASSDRGTGSYEQYFGPGTRLTVT.

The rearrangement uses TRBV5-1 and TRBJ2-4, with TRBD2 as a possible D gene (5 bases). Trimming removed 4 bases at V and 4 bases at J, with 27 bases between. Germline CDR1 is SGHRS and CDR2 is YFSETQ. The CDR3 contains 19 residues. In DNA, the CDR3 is TGCGCCAGCAGCCCCGACGAGGGCAGGCCCTCGGGCACTAAAAACATTCAGTACTTC. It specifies CASSPDEGRPSGTKNIQYF.

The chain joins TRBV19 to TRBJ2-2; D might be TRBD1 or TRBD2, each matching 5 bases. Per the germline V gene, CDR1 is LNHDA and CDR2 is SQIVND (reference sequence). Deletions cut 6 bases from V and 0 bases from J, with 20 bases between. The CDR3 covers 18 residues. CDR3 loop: CASSPQQPGRTNTGELFF. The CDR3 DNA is TGTGCCAGTAGCCCCCAACAGCCGGGACGAACGAACACCGGGGAGCTGTTTTTT.

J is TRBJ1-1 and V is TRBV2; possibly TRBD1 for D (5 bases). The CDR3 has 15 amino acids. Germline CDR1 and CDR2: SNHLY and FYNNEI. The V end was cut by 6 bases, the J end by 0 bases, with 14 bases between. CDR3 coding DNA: TGTGCCAGCAGGAGTTTTACAGGAATGAACACTGAAGCTTTCTTT. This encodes CASRSFTGMNTEAFF.

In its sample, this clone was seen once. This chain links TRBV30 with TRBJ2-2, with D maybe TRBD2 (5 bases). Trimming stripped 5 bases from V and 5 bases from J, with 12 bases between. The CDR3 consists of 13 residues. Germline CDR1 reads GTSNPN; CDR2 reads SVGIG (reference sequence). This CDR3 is CAWALVATGELFF. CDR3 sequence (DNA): TGTGCCTGGGCGTTAGTAGCGACCGGGGAGCTGTTTTTT.

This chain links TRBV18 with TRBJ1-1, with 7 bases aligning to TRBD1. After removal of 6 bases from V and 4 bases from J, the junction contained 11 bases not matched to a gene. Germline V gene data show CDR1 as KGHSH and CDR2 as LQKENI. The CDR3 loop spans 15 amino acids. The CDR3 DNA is TGTGCCAGCTCGCGCGGGAGACAGGGCGTCACTGAAGCTTTCTTT. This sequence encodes CASSRGRQGVTEAFF. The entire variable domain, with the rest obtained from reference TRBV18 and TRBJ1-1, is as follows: NAGVMQNPRHLVRRRGQEARLRCSPMKGHSHVYWYRQLPEEGLKFMVYLQKENIIDESGMPKERFSAEFPKEGPSILRIQQVVRGDSAAYFCASSRGRQGVTEAFFGQGTRLTVV.

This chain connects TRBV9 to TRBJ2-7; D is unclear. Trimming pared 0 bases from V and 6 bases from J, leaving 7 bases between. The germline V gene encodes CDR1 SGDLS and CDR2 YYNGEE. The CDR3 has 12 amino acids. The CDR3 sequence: CASSVVNGEQYF. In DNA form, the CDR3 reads TGTGCCAGCAGCGTAGTTAACGGCGAGCAGTACTTC.

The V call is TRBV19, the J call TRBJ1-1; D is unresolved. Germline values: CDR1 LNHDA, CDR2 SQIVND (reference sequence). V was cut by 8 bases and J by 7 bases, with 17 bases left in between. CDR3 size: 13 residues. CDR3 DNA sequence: TGTGCCAGTGGACTCCACAGACTGGGTGAAGCTTTCTTT. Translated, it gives CASGLHRLGEAFF.

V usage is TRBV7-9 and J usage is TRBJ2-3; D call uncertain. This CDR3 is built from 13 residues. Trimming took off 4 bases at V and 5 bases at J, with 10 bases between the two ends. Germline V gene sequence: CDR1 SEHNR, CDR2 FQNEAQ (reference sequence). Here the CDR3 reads CASSSYSGDTQYF. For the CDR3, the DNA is TGTGCCAGCAGCTCCTATTCAGGAGATACGCAGTATTTT. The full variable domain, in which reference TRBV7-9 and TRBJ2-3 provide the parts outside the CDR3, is DTGVSQNPRHKITKRGQNVTFRCDPISEHNRLYWYRQTLGQGPEFLTYFQNEAQLEKSRLLSDRFSAERPKGSFSTLEIQRTEQGDSAMYLCASSSYSGDTQYFGPGTRLTVL.

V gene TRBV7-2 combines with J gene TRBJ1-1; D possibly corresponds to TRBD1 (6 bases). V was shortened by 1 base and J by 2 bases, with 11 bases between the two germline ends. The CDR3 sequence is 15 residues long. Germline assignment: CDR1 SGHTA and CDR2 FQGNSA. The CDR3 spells CASSLEGGNNTEAFF. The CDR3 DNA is TGTGCCAGCAGCTTAGAAGGGGGAAATAACACTGAAGCTTTCTTT.

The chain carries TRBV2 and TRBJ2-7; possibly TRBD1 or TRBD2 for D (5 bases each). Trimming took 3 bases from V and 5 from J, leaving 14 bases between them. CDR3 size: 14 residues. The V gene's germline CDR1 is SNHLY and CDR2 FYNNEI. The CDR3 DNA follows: TGTGCCAGCAGTGACGGGACCGAGACCCACGAGCAGTACTTC. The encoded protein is CASSDGTETHEQYF.

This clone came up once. The CDR3 is CASGLGGSEAFF. CDR3 in DNA: TGTGCCAGTGGCCTTGGGGGGAGTGAAGCTTTCTTT. The rearrangement uses TRBV9 and TRBJ1-1, with D perhaps TRBD1 (5 bases). The CDR3 runs to 12 residues. V dropped 8 bases and J dropped 7 bases, with 15 bases sitting between them. Per the germline V gene, CDR1 is SGDLS and CDR2 is YYNGEE.

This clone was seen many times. The CDR3 nucleotides are TGTGCCAGCGCATACGGGACAAACTATGGCTACACCTTC. This translates into CASAYGTNYGYTF. J is TRBJ1-2 and V is TRBV6-5; D is perhaps TRBD1 (6 bases). V was cut by 8 bases and J by 2 bases, with 12 bases left in between. This CDR3 spans 13 amino acids. Looked up from germline, CDR1 is MNHEY and CDR2 is SVGAGI.

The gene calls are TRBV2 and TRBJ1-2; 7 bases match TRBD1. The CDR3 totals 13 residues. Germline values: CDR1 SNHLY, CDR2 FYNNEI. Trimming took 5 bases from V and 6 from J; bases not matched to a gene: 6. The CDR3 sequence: CASSSDRDNGYTF. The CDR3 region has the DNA TGTGCCAGCAGTTCCGACAGGGATAATGGCTACACCTTC. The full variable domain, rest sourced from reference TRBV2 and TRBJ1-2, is EPEVTQTPSHQVTQMGQEVILRCVPISNHLYFYWYRQILGQKVEFLVSFYNNEISEKSEIFDDQFSVERPDGSNFTLKIRSTKLEDSAMYFCASSSDRDNGYTFGSGTRLTVV.

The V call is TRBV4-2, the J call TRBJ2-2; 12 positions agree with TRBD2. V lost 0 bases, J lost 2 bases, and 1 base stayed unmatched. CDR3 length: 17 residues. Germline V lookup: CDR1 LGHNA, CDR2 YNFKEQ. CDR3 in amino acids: CASSQDGLAGNTGELFF. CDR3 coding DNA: TGTGCCAGCAGCCAAGATGGACTAGCGGGAAACACCGGGGAGCTGTTTTTT.

The CDR3 region has the DNA TGTGCCAGTAGTGCGCAGGCAACTAATGAAAAACTGTTTTTT. Its translation: CASSAQATNEKLFF. This chain links TRBV19 with TRBJ1-4; D not resolved. Germline V gene data show CDR1 as LNHDA and CDR2 as SQIVND (reference sequence). The length of the CDR3 is 14 residues. V was cut by 5 bases and J by 0 bases, with 7 bases left in between. Full variable domain (remainder filled in from reference TRBV19 and TRBJ1-4): DGGITQSPKYLFRKEGQNVTLSCEQNLNHDAMYWYRQDPGQGLRLIYYSQIVNDFQKGDIAEGYSVSREKKESFPLTVTSAQKNPTAFYLCASSAQATNEKLFFGSGTQLSVL.

CDR3 nucleotides: TGTGCCCTGGGAGGGGACTATGGCTACACCTTC. This sequence encodes CALGGDYGYTF. The V call is TRBV30, the J call TRBJ1-2; the D gene is possibly TRBD1 (5 bases). There are 11 residues in the CDR3. The germline V gene has CDR1 GTSNPN and CDR2 SVGIG (reference sequence). Deletions cut 8 bases from V and 3 bases from J, with 10 bases between.

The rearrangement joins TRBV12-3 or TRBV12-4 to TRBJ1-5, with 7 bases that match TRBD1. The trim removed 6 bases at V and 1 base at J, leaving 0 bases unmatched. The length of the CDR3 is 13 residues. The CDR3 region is CASRTGSNQPQHF. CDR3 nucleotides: TGTGCCAGCAGGACAGGGAGCAATCAGCCCCAGCATTTT.

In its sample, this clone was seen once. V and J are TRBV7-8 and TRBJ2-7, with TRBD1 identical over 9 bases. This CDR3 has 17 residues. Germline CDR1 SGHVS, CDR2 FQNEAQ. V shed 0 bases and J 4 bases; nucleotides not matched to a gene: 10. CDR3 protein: CASSLADPGQGMYEQYF. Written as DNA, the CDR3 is TGTGCCAGCAGCTTAGCGGACCCGGGACAGGGTATGTACGAGCAGTACTTC.

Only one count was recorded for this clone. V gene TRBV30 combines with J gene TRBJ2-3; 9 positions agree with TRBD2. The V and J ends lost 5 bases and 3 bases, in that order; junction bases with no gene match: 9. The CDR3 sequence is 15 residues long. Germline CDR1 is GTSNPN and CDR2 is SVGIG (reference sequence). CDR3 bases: TGTGCCTGGGGCGGCGGACTAGCGACGACAGATACGCAGTATTTT. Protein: CAWGGGLATTDTQYF.

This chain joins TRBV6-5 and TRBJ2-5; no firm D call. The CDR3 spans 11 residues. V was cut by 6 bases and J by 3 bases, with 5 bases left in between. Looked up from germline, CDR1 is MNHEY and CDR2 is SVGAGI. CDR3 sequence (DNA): TGTGCCAGCAGCCCAAAAGAGACCCAGTACTTC. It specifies CASSPKETQYF.

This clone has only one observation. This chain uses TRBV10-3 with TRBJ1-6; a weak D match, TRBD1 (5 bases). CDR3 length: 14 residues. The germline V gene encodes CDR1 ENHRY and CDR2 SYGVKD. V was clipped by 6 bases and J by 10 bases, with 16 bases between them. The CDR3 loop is CAISRDGASSPLHF. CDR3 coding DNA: TGTGCCATCAGCCGAGATGGGGCTAGCTCACCCCTCCACTTT.

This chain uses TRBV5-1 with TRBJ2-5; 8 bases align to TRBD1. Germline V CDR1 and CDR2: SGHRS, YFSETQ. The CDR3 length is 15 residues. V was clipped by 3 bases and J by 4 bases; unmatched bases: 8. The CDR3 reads CASSSGQAARETQYF. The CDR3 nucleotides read TGCGCCAGCAGCTCGGGACAGGCGGCTCGAGAGACCCAGTACTTC.

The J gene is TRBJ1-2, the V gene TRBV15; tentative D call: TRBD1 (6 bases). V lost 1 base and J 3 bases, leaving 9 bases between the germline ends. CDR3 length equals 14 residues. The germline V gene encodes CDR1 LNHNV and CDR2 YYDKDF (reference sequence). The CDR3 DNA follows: TGTGCCACCAGCAGAGCAGGGGCTGACTATGGCTACACCTTC. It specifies CATSRAGADYGYTF.

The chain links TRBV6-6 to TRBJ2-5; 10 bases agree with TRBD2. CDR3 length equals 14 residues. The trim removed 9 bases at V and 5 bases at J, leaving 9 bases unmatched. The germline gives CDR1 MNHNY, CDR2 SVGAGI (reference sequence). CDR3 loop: CASHTSGGVETQYF. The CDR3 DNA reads TGTGCCAGTCATACCAGCGGGGGGGTGGAGACCCAGTACTTC.

The CDR3 reads CASSLGLAGGPSTDTQYF. The CDR3 bases are TGTGCCAGCAGCTTAGGACTAGCGGGGGGTCCTAGCACAGATACGCAGTATTTT. This rearrangement joins TRBV7-6 to TRBJ2-3, with 13 positions matching TRBD2. V lost 1 base, J lost 0 bases, and 4 bases stayed unmatched. The CDR3 sequence is 18 residues long. Germline assignment: CDR1 SGHVS and CDR2 FNYEAQ. The whole variable domain, filled in from reference TRBV7-6 and TRBJ2-3, reads GAGVSQSPRYKVTKRGQDVALRCDPISGHVSLYWYRQALGQGPEFLTYFNYEAQQDKSGLPNDRFSAERPEGSISTLTIQRTEQRDSAMYRCASSLGLAGGPSTDTQYFGPGTRLTVL.

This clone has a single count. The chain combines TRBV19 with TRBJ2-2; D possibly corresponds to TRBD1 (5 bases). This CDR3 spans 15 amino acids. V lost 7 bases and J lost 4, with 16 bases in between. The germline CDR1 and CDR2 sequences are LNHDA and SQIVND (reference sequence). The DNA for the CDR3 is TGTGCCAGTAAGGACATTGCTTCGTCCACCGGGGAGCTGTTTTTT. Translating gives CASKDIASSTGELFF.

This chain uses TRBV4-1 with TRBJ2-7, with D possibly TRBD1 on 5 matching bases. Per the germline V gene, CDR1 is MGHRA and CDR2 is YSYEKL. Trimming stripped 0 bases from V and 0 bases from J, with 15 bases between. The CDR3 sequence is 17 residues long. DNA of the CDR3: TGCGCCAGCAGCCAAGAAGAATACAGGCTGGCCTCCTACGAGCAGTACTTC. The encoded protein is CASSQEEYRLASYEQYF.